This T cell receptor beta chain was profiled in a study of T-cell reconstitution after alpha-beta-depleted transplantation in children. Deletions cut 0 bases from V and 5 bases from J, with 7 bases between. CDR1 is MNHEY, CDR2 SVGEGT, per germline. This CDR3 is built from 13 residues. Overall study results and limits: In some patients, recipient T cells and intrathymic progenitors surviving conditioning explained high day-60 diversity. The study reportedly traced alpha-beta T cells about two months after transplant to several hundred expanded graft clones. Newly generated T cells supplied most T-cell counts and diversity one year post-transplant.

Unique molecular identifiers were incorporated during preparation of the TCRbeta library. TCRdb reanalysed the PCR reads using MiXCR and keeps one entry per CDR3 protein. The data hold tens of thousands of distinct CDR3 sequences, with under 6.5% observed a single time. This clonotype was counted ten times or more. As yet, its antigen is unknown. This clonotype was sampled from a child less than two years old who had a stem cell transplant for acute myeloid leukemia, so the T cells may come from the graft donor. This material consisted of peripheral blood, taken 60 days after TCRalphabeta/CD19-depleted stem cell transplant. The gene calls are TRBV6-2 or TRBV6-3 and TRBJ2-5; D perhaps matches TRBD2 (5 bases). As DNA, the CDR3 is TGTGCCAGCAGTTACTCGAGGAGGGAGACCCAGTACTTC. It yields the protein CASSYSRRETQYF.